This entry lists 17 T cell receptor beta chains sequenced from one sample in a study of cytomegalovirus exposure and HLA in healthy donors. The protocol was immunoSEQ multiplex PCR, while the TCRdb copy is restricted to in-frame clones and leaves out a portion. The sample contains roughly 190,000 clones, roughly 86% of which appear only once. Sequences were obtained from PBMCs. The origin of the receptors is a man younger than 40 in good health and CMV-seropositive.

The chain joins TRBV5-1 to TRBJ2-7; 11 bases match TRBD2. CDR3 length equals 14 residues. The ends lost 1 base at V and 5 bases at J; junction bases unmatched: 2. The germline V gene encodes CDR1 SGHRS and CDR2 YFSETQ. The CDR3 loop is CASSLTSGSDEQYF. CDR3 DNA: TGCGCCAGCAGCTTGACTAGCGGGAGCGACGAGCAGTACTTC.

This clone appeared once. This chain links TRBV7-8 with TRBJ1-1; D call uncertain. The CDR3 has 14 amino acids. Germline V gives CDR1 SGHVS, CDR2 FQNEAQ. The V and J ends lost 5 bases and 1 base respectively, with 11 bases between them. CDR3 protein: CASSRGPGNTEAFF. DNA for the CDR3: TGTGCCAGCAGCCGCGGCCCTGGGAACACTGAAGCTTTCTTT.

This clone appeared a few times. The chain uses TRBV6-6 and TRBJ2-1; D not resolved. This CDR3 has 13 residues. The germline V gene has CDR1 MNHNY and CDR2 SVGAGI (reference sequence). With 4 bases removed from V and 8 bases from J, the gap between germline ends came to 12 bases. CDR3 bases: TGTGCCAGCAGTTCCAACGAAGAGGATGAGCAGTTCTTC. It codes for CASSSNEEDEQFF.

The chain links TRBV4-1 to TRBJ2-7, with D possibly being TRBD2 (5 bases). Germline CDR1 reads MGHRA; CDR2 reads YSYEKL. This CDR3 has 14 residues. V lost 0 bases, J lost 3 bases, and 9 bases lay in between. CDR3 DNA sequence: TGCGCCAGCAGCCAAGATAGACTAAACTACGAGCAGTACTTC. Translating gives CASSQDRLNYEQYF.

The CDR3 DNA follows: TGTGCCAGCAGCTTAGGGCCAACCGACAGGGGCTACGAGCAGTACTTC. It is translated as CASSLGPTDRGYEQYF. The chain couples TRBV7-9 to TRBJ2-7, with TRBD1 matching 8 bases. The germline gives CDR1 SEHNR, CDR2 FQNEAQ (reference sequence). CDR3 length: 16 amino acids. V lost 1 base to trimming and J lost 3 bases; unmatched junction nucleotides: 8.

The chain carries TRBV2 and TRBJ1-5; 11 bases are shared with TRBD1. This CDR3 comprises 15 residues. CDR1 and CDR2 (germline): SNHLY, FYNNEI. The V gene end was trimmed by 6 bases and the J gene end by 9 bases; junction bases not matched to a gene: 10. CDR3 sequence: CASSPGQGAPLPQHF. The DNA for the CDR3 is TGTGCCAGCAGCCCAGGACAGGGGGCCCCACTGCCCCAGCATTTT. The complete variable domain, with remaining parts taken from reference TRBV2 and TRBJ1-5, reads EPEVTQTPSHQVTQMGQEVILRCVPISNHLYFYWYRQILGQKVEFLVSFYNNEISEKSEIFDDQFSVERPDGSNFTLKIRSTKLEDSAMYFCASSPGQGAPLPQHFGDGTRLSIL.

V is TRBV7-2 and J is TRBJ2-3; 8 bases match TRBD1. CDR1 SGHTA and CDR2 FQGNSA come from the germline V gene. This CDR3 spans 16 amino acids. Germline trimming cut 1 base from V and 4 bases from J; bases unmatched to any gene: 7. The DNA of the CDR3 is TGTGCCAGCAGCTTAGATCCAGGGGGCATCGCAGATACGCAGTATTTT. Its protein is CASSLDPGGIADTQYF.

V is TRBV5-4 and J is TRBJ1-3; possible D gene TRBD1, 6 bases. V dropped 6 bases and J dropped 0 bases, with 10 bases sitting between them. Germline CDR1 reads SGHNT; CDR2 reads YYREEE (reference sequence). The CDR3 length is 14 residues. CDR3 nucleotides: TGTGCCAGCAAGGGGGACCCCTCTGGAAACACCATATATTTT. The encoded protein is CASKGDPSGNTIYF.

The chain combines TRBV13 with TRBJ2-2, with D maybe TRBD1 (5 bases). CDR1 and CDR2 (germline): PRHDT, FYEKMQ (reference sequence). Between the trimmed V and J ends, which lost 6 bases and 0 bases, there was a span of 11 bases. The CDR3 is 15 residues long. This CDR3 is CASRQRGSNTGELFF. Written as DNA, the CDR3 is TGTGCCAGCAGACAAAGGGGATCGAACACCGGGGAGCTGTTTTTT.

The chain joins TRBV15 to TRBJ1-1; D is unclear. Trimming cost V 2 bases and J 5 bases, with 6 bases left between them. CDR3 size: 12 residues. Per the germline V gene, CDR1 is LNHNV and CDR2 is YYDKDF (reference sequence). CDR3 loop: CATSRPTTEAFF. The CDR3 nucleotides read TGTGCCACCAGCAGACCGACTACTGAAGCTTTCTTT.

The rearrangement uses TRBV2 and TRBJ2-4; TRBD2 might be the D (5 bases). Trimming pared 2 bases from V and 8 bases from J, leaving 16 bases between. The CDR3 contains 15 residues. Germline V gene lookup returns CDR1 SNHLY and CDR2 FYNNEI. The CDR3: CASSERAGWIDIQYF. CDR3 nucleotides: TGTGCCAGCAGTGAACGGGCGGGTTGGATAGACATTCAGTACTTC. The entire variable domain, with the rest obtained from reference TRBV2 and TRBJ2-4, is as follows: EPEVTQTPSHQVTQMGQEVILRCVPISNHLYFYWYRQILGQKVEFLVSFYNNEISEKSEIFDDQFSVERPDGSNFTLKIRSTKLEDSAMYFCASSERAGWIDIQYFGAGTRLSVL.

CDR3 in DNA: TGTGCCAGCTCCTGGGACAGCGGGGGGGCCGGAGAGCAGTACTTC. Residues: CASSWDSGGAGEQYF. This sequence joins TRBV18 and TRBJ2-7; 10 bases map to TRBD2. Trimming took 6 bases from V and 7 from J; bases not matched to a gene: 12. CDR3 length equals 15 residues. CDR1 and CDR2 (germline): KGHSH, LQKENI.

This chain links TRBV2 with TRBJ1-5; no firm D call. V shed 2 bases and J shed 4 bases, with 9 bases lying between them. The CDR3 consists of 14 residues. Germline assignment: CDR1 SNHLY and CDR2 FYNNEI. The CDR3 bases are TGTGCCAGCAGTGAAACTGGGAGAAATCAGCCCCAGCATTTT. Its protein is CASSETGRNQPQHF.

In this sample, this clone turned up once. The chain is built from TRBV7-9 and TRBJ2-5, with D perhaps matching TRBD1 (5 bases). Germline V gives CDR1 SEHNR, CDR2 FQNEAQ (reference sequence). CDR3 length equals 15 residues. V dropped 4 bases and J dropped 4 bases, with 16 bases sitting between them. CDR3 sequence (DNA): TGTGCCAGCAGCTCCCTCCTCCAGGGTGGAGAGACCCAGTACTTC. It encodes CASSSLLQGGETQYF. The whole variable domain, remainder taken from reference TRBV7-9 and TRBJ2-5, is DTGVSQNPRHKITKRGQNVTFRCDPISEHNRLYWYRQTLGQGPEFLTYFQNEAQLEKSRLLSDRFSAERPKGSFSTLEIQRTEQGDSAMYLCASSSLLQGGETQYFGPGTRLLVL.

As to this clone: This specimen includes other DNA sequences encoding the same CDR3. The V gene is TRBV9, the J gene TRBJ2-1; D uncertain. Germline V lookup: CDR1 SGDLS, CDR2 YYNGEE. This CDR3 comprises 15 residues. Deletions cut 0 bases from V and 0 bases from J, with 7 bases between. CDR3 in DNA: TGTGCCAGCAGCGTAGGCCGGTCCTCCTACAATGAGCAGTTCTTC. Its protein is CASSVGRSSYNEQFF.

This clone has just a few counts. The genes are TRBV9 and TRBJ1-6, with 8 bases fitting TRBD1. CDR1 SGDLS and CDR2 YYNGEE come from the germline V gene. The CDR3 covers 14 residues. The V segment lost 3 bases and the J segment 9 bases; nucleotides outside the gene matches: 5. The CDR3 DNA is TGTGCCAGCAGCGCCCGACAGGGGAGTTCACCCCTCCACTTT. Translation: CASSARQGSSPLHF.

This chain connects TRBV28 to TRBJ2-2; maybe TRBD2 (5 bases). The CDR3 runs 15 residues. V lost 7 bases to trimming and J lost 4 bases, with 16 bases between them. Germline loops: CDR1 MDHEN, CDR2 SYDVKM. In nucleotides, the CDR3 is TGTGCCAGCACCAAAAGGGTCGGGGTCACCGGGGAGCTGTTTTTT. Amino acid sequence: CASTKRVGVTGELFF.